This T cell receptor beta chain originates from a study of OX40 agonist ivuxolimab in advanced cancers. Study-wide context: Under the entry rules, prior anti-PD-1, anti-PD-L1 or anti-CTLA-4 therapy was allowed, and 35% to 40% had some.

Data came from immunoSEQ multiplex PCR; TCRdb stores just in-frame clones and leaves some out. This repertoire shows roughly 71,000 clones, 85% found once; its top ten account for about 0.76%. For this clone: Its antigen is unidentified.

This CDR3 is built from 14 residues. Germline V gene data show CDR1 as MNHEY and CDR2 as SVGAGI. The V segment lost 6 bases and the J segment 5 bases; nucleotides outside the gene matches: 5. General study points: At doses 0.1 to 3.0 mg/kg, CD4+ and CD8+ clones expanded. No antigen was identified for the clonally expanded peripheral T cells.

The chain has TRBV6-5 and TRBJ1-5; 9 nucleotides align to TRBD1. The TCR sequence derives from an adult with an advanced solid tumor such as melanoma, head and neck, liver or kidney cancer. Here the sequenced sample was CD4+ or CD8+ T cells sorted from blood, taken in a trial of the OX40 agonist ivuxolimab. In DNA, the CDR3 is TGTGCCAGCAGGTCGACAGGGGGGGATCAGCCCCAGCATTTT. Its protein is CASRSTGGDQPQHF.